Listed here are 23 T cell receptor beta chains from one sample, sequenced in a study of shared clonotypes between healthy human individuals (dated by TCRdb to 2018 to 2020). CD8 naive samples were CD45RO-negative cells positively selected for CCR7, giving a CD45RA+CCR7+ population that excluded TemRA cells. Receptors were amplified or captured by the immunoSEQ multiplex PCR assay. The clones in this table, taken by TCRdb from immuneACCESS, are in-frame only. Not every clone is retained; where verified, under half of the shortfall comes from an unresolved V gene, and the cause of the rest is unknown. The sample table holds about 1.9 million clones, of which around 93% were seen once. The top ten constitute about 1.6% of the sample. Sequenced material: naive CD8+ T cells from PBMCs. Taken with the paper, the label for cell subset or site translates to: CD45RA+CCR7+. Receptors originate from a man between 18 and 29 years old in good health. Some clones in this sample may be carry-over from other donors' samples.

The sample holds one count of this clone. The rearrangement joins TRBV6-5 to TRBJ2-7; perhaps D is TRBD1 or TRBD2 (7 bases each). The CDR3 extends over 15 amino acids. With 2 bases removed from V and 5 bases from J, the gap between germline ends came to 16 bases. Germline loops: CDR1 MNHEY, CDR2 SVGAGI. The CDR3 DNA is TGTGCCAGCAGTTACGGGGGAGGGGGCGCCGACGAGCAGTACTTC. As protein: CASSYGGGGADEQYF.

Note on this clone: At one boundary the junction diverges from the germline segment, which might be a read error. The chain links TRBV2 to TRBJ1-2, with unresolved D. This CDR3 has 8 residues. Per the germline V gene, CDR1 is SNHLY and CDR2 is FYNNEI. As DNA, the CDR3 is TGCATGGTGGGTGGCTACACCTTC. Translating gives CMVGGYTF.

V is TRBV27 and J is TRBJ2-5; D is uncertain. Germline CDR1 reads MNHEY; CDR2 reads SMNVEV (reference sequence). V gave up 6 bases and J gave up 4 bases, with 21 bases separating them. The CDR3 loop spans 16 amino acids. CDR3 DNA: TGTGCCAGCAGCTTCATAAGTCCCTCTAACGGAGAGACCCAGTACTTC. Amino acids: CASSFISPSNGETQYF.

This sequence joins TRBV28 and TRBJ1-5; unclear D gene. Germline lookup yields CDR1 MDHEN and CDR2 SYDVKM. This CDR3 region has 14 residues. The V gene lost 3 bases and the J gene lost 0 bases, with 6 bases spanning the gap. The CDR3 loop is CASSLVISNQPQHF. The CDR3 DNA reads TGTGCCAGCAGTTTGGTGATTAGCAATCAGCCCCAGCATTTT.

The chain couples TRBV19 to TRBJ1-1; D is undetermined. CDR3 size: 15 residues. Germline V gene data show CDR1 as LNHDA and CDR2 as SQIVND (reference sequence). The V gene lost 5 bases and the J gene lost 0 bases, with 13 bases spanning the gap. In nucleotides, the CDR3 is TGTGCCAGTAGTCAAGTACTAATCATGAACACTGAAGCTTTCTTT. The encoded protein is CASSQVLIMNTEAFF.

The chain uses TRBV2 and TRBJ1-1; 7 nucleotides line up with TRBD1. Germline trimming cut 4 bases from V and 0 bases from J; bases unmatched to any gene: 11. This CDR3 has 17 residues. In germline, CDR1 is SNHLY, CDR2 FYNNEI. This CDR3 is CASSGPLDRELNTEAFF. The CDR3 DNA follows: TGTGCCAGCAGTGGACCACTAGACAGGGAGTTGAACACTGAAGCTTTCTTT.

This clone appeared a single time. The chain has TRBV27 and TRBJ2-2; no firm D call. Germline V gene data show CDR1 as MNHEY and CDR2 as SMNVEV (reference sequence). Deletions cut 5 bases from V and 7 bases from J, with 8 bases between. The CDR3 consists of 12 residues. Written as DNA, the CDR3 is TGTGCCAGCAGTCTAGGATTCGGGGAGCTGTTTTTT. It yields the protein CASSLGFGELFF.

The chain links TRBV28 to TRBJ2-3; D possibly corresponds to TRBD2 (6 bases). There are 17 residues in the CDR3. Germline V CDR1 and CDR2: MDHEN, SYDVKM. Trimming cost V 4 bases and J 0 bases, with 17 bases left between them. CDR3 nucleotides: TGTGCCAGCAGTTCCCTTAAGGAGGGCCTTAGCACAGATACGCAGTATTTT. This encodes CASSSLKEGLSTDTQYF.

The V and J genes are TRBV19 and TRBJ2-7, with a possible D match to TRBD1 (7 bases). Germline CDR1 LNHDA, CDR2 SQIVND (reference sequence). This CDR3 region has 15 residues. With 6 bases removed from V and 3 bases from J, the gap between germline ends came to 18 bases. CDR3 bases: TGTGCCAGTAGAATGTCGGCAGGGGGGATCTACGAGCAGTACTTC. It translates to CASRMSAGGIYEQYF.

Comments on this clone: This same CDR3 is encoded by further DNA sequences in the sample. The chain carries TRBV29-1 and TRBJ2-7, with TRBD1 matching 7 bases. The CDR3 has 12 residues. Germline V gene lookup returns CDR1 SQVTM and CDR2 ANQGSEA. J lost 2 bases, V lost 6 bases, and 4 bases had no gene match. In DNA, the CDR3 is TGCAGCGTAGCCGGGACAGCCTACGAGCAGTACTTC. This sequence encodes CSVAGTAYEQYF.

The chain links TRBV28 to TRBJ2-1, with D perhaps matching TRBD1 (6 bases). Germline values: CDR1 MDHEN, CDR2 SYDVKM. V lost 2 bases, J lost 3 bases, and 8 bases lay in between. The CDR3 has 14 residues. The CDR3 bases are TGTGCCAGCAGTTTAGTACAGGGCTACAATGAGCAGTTCTTC. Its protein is CASSLVQGYNEQFF.

The CDR3 protein is CASSYSVTGRYNEQFF. DNA of the CDR3: TGTGCCAGCAGTTACTCAGTCACAGGGCGGTACAATGAGCAGTTCTTC. The V gene is TRBV6-6, the J gene TRBJ2-1, with a possible D match to TRBD1 (6 bases). The CDR3 contains 16 residues. V lost 0 bases and J lost 4, with 13 bases in between. Germline CDR1 and CDR2: MNHNY and SVGAGI (reference sequence).

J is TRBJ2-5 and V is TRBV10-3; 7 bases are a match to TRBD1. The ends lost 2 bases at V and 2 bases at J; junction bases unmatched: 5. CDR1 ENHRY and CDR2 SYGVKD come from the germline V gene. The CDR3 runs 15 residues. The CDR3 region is CAISEADREQETQYF. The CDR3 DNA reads TGTGCCATCAGTGAGGCCGACAGGGAGCAAGAGACCCAGTACTTC.

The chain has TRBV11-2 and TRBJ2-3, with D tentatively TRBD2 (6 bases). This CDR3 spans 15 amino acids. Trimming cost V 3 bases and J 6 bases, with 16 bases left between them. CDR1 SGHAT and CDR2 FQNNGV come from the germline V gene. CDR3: CASSFGGGGADTQYF. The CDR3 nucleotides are TGTGCCAGCAGCTTCGGGGGAGGAGGGGCCGATACGCAGTATTTT.

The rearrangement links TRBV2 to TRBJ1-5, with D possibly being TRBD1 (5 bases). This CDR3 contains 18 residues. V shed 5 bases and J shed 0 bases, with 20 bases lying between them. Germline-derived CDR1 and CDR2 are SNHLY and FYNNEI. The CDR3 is CASSSRYEGRVSNQPQHF. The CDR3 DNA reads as TGTGCCAGCAGTTCGCGGTATGAGGGGAGAGTTAGCAATCAGCCCCAGCATTTT.

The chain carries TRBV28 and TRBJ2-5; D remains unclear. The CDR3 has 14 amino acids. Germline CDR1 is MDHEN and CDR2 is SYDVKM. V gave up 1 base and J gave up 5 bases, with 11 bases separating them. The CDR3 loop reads CASSLSGFWETQYF. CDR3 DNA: TGTGCCAGCAGTTTATCGGGCTTCTGGGAGACCCAGTACTTC.

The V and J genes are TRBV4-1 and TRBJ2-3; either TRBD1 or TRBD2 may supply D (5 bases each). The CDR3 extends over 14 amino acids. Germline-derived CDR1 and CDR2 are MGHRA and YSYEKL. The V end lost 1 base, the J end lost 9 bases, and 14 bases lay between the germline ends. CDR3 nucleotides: TGCGCCAGCAGCCAAGTTGGGAGCAGGGCCACGCAGTATTTT. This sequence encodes CASSQVGSRATQYF.

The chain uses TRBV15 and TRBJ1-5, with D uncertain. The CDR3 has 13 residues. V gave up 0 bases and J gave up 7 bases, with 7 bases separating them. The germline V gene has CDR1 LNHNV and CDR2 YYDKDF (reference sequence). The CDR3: CATSRDTPQPQHF. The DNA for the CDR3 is TGTGCCACCAGCAGAGATACGCCCCAGCCCCAGCATTTT.

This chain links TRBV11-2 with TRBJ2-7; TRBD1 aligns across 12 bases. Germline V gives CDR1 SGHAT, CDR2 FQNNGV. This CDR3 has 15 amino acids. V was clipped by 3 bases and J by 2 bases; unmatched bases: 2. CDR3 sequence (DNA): TGTGCCAGCAGCTTTAGGGACAGGGGGCCCTACGAGCAGTACTTC. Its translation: CASSFRDRGPYEQYF.

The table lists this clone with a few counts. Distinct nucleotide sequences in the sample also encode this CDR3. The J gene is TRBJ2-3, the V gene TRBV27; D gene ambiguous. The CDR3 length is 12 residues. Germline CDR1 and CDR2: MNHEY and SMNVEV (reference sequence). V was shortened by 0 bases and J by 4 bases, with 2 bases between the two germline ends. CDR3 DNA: TGTGCCAGCAGTTTATCCCCAGATACGCAGTATTTT. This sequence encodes CASSLSPDTQYF.

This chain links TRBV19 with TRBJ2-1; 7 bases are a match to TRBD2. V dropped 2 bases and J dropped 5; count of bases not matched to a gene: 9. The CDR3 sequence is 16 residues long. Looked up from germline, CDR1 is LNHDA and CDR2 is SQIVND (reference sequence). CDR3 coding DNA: TGTGCCAGTAGTATAAGGGGCGGGAGTGTCAACAATGAGCAGTTCTTC. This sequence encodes CASSIRGGSVNNEQFF. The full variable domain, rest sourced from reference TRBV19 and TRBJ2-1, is DGGITQSPKYLFRKEGQNVTLSCEQNLNHDAMYWYRQDPGQGLRLIYYSQIVNDFQKGDIAEGYSVSREKKESFPLTVTSAQKNPTAFYLCASSIRGGSVNNEQFFGPGTRLTVL.

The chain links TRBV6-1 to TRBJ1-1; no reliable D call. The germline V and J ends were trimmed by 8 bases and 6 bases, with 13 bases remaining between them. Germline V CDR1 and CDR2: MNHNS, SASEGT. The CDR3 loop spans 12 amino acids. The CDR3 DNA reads TGTGCCAGCCTCGGTGGTTTGGCTGAAGCTTTCTTT. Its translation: CASLGGLAEAFF.

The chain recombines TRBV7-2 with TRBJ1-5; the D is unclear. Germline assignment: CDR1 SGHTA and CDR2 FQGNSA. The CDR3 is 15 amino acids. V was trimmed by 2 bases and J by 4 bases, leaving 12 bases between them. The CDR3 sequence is CASSLTRGLNQPQHF. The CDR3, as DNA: TGTGCCAGCAGCTTAACCCGGGGTTTAAATCAGCCCCAGCATTTT.